This T cell receptor beta chain appears in the sequencing data of a study of cytomegalovirus exposure and HLA in healthy donors. Study overall: A previous analysis identified approximately 110 million unique TCR beta sequences derived from roughly 180 million T cells. Study-wide results and limits: A later analysis found TCR association rates differed by HLA locus, highest for DRB1 and lowest for HLA-C. For most subjects, TCR beta sequences were reported to predict HLA-A and HLA-B alleles with accuracy.

Regarding this clone: No antigen is known for it.

Each of the donors was a healthy bone marrow donor. V lost 3 bases and J lost 2, with 11 bases in between. The length of the CDR3 is 14 residues. The germline V gene encodes CDR1 GTSNPN and CDR2 SVGIG (reference sequence). Amplification used 60 Vbeta primers and 13 Jbeta primers. Repertoires were generated with immunoSEQ multiplex PCR, while TCRdb's copy carries only in-frame clones and drops some. Here the sample table reports about 100,000 clones. The receptor comes from a man over 45 in good health and CMV-seronegative. Source material: PBMCs. This rearrangement joins TRBV30 to TRBJ1-5; D perhaps matches TRBD1 (5 bases). The CDR3 region is CAWSKGNGNQPQHF. CDR3 in DNA: TGTGCCTGGAGCAAGGGGAATGGCAATCAGCCCCAGCATTTT.